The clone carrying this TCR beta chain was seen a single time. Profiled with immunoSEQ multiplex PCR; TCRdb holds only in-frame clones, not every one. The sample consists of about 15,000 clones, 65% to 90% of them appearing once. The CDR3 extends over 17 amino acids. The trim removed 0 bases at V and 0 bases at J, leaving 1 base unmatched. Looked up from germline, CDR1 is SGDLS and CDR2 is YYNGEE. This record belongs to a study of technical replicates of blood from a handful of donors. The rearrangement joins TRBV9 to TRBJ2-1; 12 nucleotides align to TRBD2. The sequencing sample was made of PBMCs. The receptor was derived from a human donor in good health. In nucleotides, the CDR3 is TGTGCCAGCAGCGTAGGACTAGCGGGAGCCTCCTACAATGAGCAGTTCTTC. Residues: CASSVGLAGASYNEQFF.